This entry is about one TCR beta chain. Amplified regions were TCR beta CDR3 sequences from RNA transcripts. First-round RT-PCR of the TCR CDR3 relied on the HTBI primer set. MiXCR, run by TCRdb on the multiplex PCR reads, gives a single entry per CDR3 protein. The repertoire consists of around 600,000 distinct CDR3 sequences, with just under 45% occurring once and the leading ten covering about 7.2%. The V and J ends lost 5 bases and 6 bases respectively, with 11 bases between them. Germline V gene data show CDR1 as ENHRY and CDR2 as SYGVKD. The CDR3 spans 14 residues. The record originates from a study of T cells in Graves' hyperthyroidism and ophthalmopathy.

The chain has TRBV10-3 and TRBJ1-6, with TRBD1 as a possible D gene (5 bases). Sequenced input: peripheral blood or thyroid tissue (not recorded which). The receptor's source is an adult man with Graves' disease, either hyperthyroidism or ophthalmopathy (not recorded which). The CDR3, as DNA: TGTGCCATCAGTCGCGGACAAGCTAATTCACCCCTCCACTTT. Amino acid sequence: CAISRGQANSPLHF.